This T cell receptor beta chain comes out of a study of CD8 T cells in ankylosing spondylitis. Study findings and constraints: Reports say disease-linked clones showed up significantly more in matched ankylosing spondylitis synovial fluid. There were earlier reports of some motif variants in reactive arthritis synovial fluid and blood. Several highly homologous variants formed a TCR beta motif that appeared characteristic of ankylosing spondylitis blood. A CD8+ phenotype characterized the disease-linked clones, which were relatively rare in peripheral blood.

It was by quantitative 5'-RACE with molecular barcodes that TCR beta libraries were made. TCRdb reprocessed the 5' RACE reads with MiXCR, giving one entry per CDR3 protein. The table lists fewer than 750,000 distinct CDR3 sequences, 15% to 20% of them singletons. CDR1 MGHRA and CDR2 YSYEKL come from the germline V gene. This CDR3 comprises 15 residues. The ends were cut back, 5 bases at V and 1 base at J, with 11 bases in the middle. Concerning this clonotype: Its cognate antigen is unknown.

This chain links TRBV4-1 with TRBJ1-4; D may be TRBD1 (6 bases). Sequenced sample: blood, either unsorted or a sorted T cell fraction (not recorded which). The sequence derives from a male donor with ankylosing spondylitis. CDR3 sequence (DNA): TGCGCCAGCAGCTCACAGGGAGGAACTAATGAAAAACTGTTTTTT. Its translation is CASSSQGGTNEKLFF.